A selection of T cell receptor beta chains follows, all from one sample in a study of T cell responses to AZD1222 COVID-19 vaccine. Measured with immunoSEQ multiplex PCR; TCRdb has only the in-frame clones, and not every one. The sample data list about 140,000 clones. The sequenced sample was peripheral blood. These receptors were obtained from an adult in good health. The CDR3 runs from the conserved cysteine through the conserved F or W. D genes are given only for firm matches.

D gene: NA
J gene: TRBJ1-4
V gene: TRBV5-4
CDR3 protein: CASSSTQGLTEKLFF
CDR3 DNA: TGTGCCAGCAGCTCGACGCAGGGTTTGACGGAAAAACTGTTTTTT

D gene: NA
J gene: TRBJ1-2
V gene: TRBV3-1/TRBV3-2
CDR3 protein: CASSQAPGQLNYGYTF
CDR3 DNA: TGTGCCAGCAGCCAAGCGCCAGGACAGCTTAACTATGGCTACACCTTC

D gene: NA
J gene: TRBJ1-6
V gene: TRBV6-2/TRBV6-3
CDR3 protein: CASSHGDRLALLHF
CDR3 DNA: TGTGCCAGCAGTCACGGGGACCGACTAGCACTCCTCCACTTT

D gene: TRBD1
J gene: TRBJ1-1
V gene: TRBV7-8
CDR3 protein: CASSLATGVTEAFF
CDR3 DNA: TGTGCCAGCAGCTTAGCGACAGGGGTTACTGAAGCTTTCTTT

D gene: TRBD2
J gene: TRBJ2-7
V gene: TRBV7-9
CDR3 protein: CASSEFGSGGKSYEQYF
CDR3 DNA: TGTGCCAGCAGCGAGTTTGGTAGCGGGGGTAAATCCTACGAGCAGTACTTC

D gene: NA
J gene: TRBJ1-1
V gene: TRBV7-8
CDR3 protein: CASALRLENTEAFF
CDR3 DNA: TGTGCCAGTGCTTTGCGGTTGGAAAACACTGAAGCTTTCTTT

D gene: TRBD2
J gene: TRBJ2-2
V gene: TRBV7-9
CDR3 protein: CASSLGLAGGQAGELFF
CDR3 DNA: TGTGCCAGCAGCTTAGGGCTAGCGGGGGGCCAGGCCGGGGAGCTGTTTTTT

D gene: TRBD1
J gene: TRBJ1-2
V gene: TRBV19
CDR3 protein: CASSTLSAGTVNYGYTF
CDR3 DNA: TGTGCCAGTAGTACCCTATCAGCCGGGACAGTTAACTATGGCTACACCTTC

D gene: NA
J gene: TRBJ1-1
V gene: TRBV2
CDR3 protein: CASSYRDGTEAFF
CDR3 DNA: TGTGCCAGCAGCTACAGGGACGGCACTGAAGCTTTCTTT

D gene: TRBD2
J gene: TRBJ2-7
V gene: TRBV4-2
CDR3 protein: CASSHSSGGVLTYEQYF
CDR3 DNA: TGTGCCAGCAGCCATTCTAGCGGGGGGGTACTAACCTACGAGCAGTACTTC

D gene: TRBD1
J gene: TRBJ2-4
V gene: TRBV4-1
CDR3 protein: CASSQRTGANIQYF
CDR3 DNA: TGCGCCAGCAGCCAACGGACAGGGGCGAACATTCAGTACTTC

D gene: NA
J gene: TRBJ2-1
V gene: TRBV5-1
CDR3 protein: CASSLGQYNEQFF
CDR3 DNA: TGCGCCAGCAGCTTGGGACAATACAATGAGCAGTTCTTC

D gene: NA
J gene: TRBJ2-1
V gene: TRBV12-3/TRBV12-4
CDR3 protein: CASSLGSDEQFF
CDR3 DNA: TGTGCCAGCAGTTTAGGGAGCGATGAGCAGTTCTTC

D gene: NA
J gene: TRBJ1-2
V gene: TRBV19
CDR3 protein: CASSIDQPETYGYTF
CDR3 DNA: TGTGCCAGTAGTATAGATCAGCCGGAAACCTATGGCTACACCTTC

D gene: NA
J gene: TRBJ1-2
V gene: TRBV15
CDR3 protein: CATSRSRSRTGIYGYTF
CDR3 DNA: TGTGCCACCAGCAGGTCCCGATCCAGGACGGGGATTTATGGCTACACCTTC

D gene: TRBD1
J gene: TRBJ2-3
V gene: TRBV7-6
CDR3 protein: CASSPLPGQGLSDTQYF
CDR3 DNA: TGTGCCAGCAGCCCGCTTCCGGGACAGGGTTTGTCAGATACGCAGTATTTT

D gene: TRBD1
J gene: TRBJ1-4
V gene: TRBV3-1/TRBV3-2
CDR3 protein: CASSPSDRVGKLFF
CDR3 DNA: TGTGCCAGCAGCCCATCGGACAGGGTTGGAAAACTGTTTTTT

D gene: NA
J gene: TRBJ2-1
V gene: TRBV25-1
CDR3 protein: CANPESSYNEQFF
CDR3 DNA: TGTGCCAACCCCGAGAGCTCCTACAATGAGCAGTTCTTC

D gene: TRBD1
J gene: TRBJ2-7
V gene: TRBV14
CDR3 protein: CASSQVPPGQGAYEQYF
CDR3 DNA: TGTGCCAGCAGCCAAGTACCCCCCGGACAGGGTGCCTACGAGCAGTACTTC

D gene: NA
J gene: TRBJ2-5
V gene: TRBV19
CDR3 protein: CASSEEQETQYF
CDR3 DNA: TGTGCCAGTAGTGAAGAACAAGAGACCCAGTACTTC

D gene: TRBD1
J gene: TRBJ1-2
V gene: TRBV7-2
CDR3 protein: CASSARQGADGYTF
CDR3 DNA: TGTGCCAGCAGCGCTAGACAGGGGGCGGATGGCTACACCTTC

D gene: NA
J gene: TRBJ2-1
V gene: TRBV7-2
CDR3 protein: CASRLANEQFF
CDR3 DNA: TGTGCCAGCAGACTAGCCAATGAGCAGTTCTTC

D gene: TRBD2
J gene: TRBJ2-7
V gene: TRBV5-1
CDR3 protein: CASSANYAGGIGKQYF
CDR3 DNA: TGCGCCAGCAGCGCTAACTACGCGGGGGGAATCGGTAAGCAGTACTTC

D gene: TRBD1
J gene: TRBJ2-1
V gene: TRBV29-1
CDR3 protein: CSAGGGSYNEQFF
CDR3 DNA: TGCAGCGCAGGGGGCGGCTCCTACAATGAGCAGTTCTTC

D gene: NA
J gene: TRBJ1-1
V gene: TRBV3-1/TRBV3-2
CDR3 protein: CASSQNRNTEAFF
CDR3 DNA: TGTGCCAGCAGCCAAAACAGAAACACTGAAGCTTTCTTT

D gene: NA
J gene: TRBJ1-5
V gene: TRBV7-9
CDR3 protein: CASSGQVNQPQHF
CDR3 DNA: TGTGCCAGCAGCGGACAAGTCAATCAGCCCCAGCATTTT

D gene: TRBD1
J gene: TRBJ1-2
V gene: TRBV28
CDR3 protein: CASSFTTGGFGGYTF
CDR3 DNA: TGTGCCAGCAGTTTTACGACAGGGGGCTTCGGTGGCTACACCTTC

D gene: NA
J gene: TRBJ1-6
V gene: TRBV5-1
CDR3 protein: CASSRGQTDNSPLHF
CDR3 DNA: TGCGCCAGCAGCCGCGGACAGACGGATAATTCACCCCTCCACTTT